Below are 8 T cell receptor beta chains sequenced from a single sample in a study of cytotoxic CD8 clonotypes in ibrutinib-treated CLL. Profiling relied on immunoSEQ multiplex PCR, and the TCRdb table lists in-frame clones only, not all of them. The sample records some 47,000 clones, 57% being singletons. The sample in question was PBMCs, obtained after 24 months of ibrutinib treatment. All receptors derive from a human donor with chronic lymphocytic leukemia.

The chain has TRBV19 and TRBJ2-7, with TRBD1 identical over 9 bases. The CDR3 contains 16 residues. The junction had 11 bases not matched to a gene; V was cut back by 5 bases and J by 3 bases. Germline-derived CDR1 and CDR2 are LNHDA and SQIVND (reference sequence). The CDR3 DNA sequence: TGTGCCAGTAGTGCGAGACAGGGGGGAAGAGGCTACGAGCAGTACTTC. It encodes CASSARQGGRGYEQYF.

In this sample, this clone turned up once. The rearrangement uses TRBV5-4 and TRBJ2-7, with a weak D call TRBD1 (6 bases). Trimming pared 4 bases from V and 1 base from J, leaving 15 bases between. Per the germline V gene, CDR1 is SGHNT and CDR2 is YYREEE (reference sequence). The CDR3 has 15 residues. CDR3 sequence reads: CASSQTGIRSYEQYF. The CDR3 DNA reads as TGTGCCAGCAGCCAAACAGGGATCAGATCCTACGAGCAGTACTTC.

V is TRBV27 and J is TRBJ1-1; D gene ambiguous. There are 18 residues in the CDR3. V lost 0 bases, J lost 1 base, and 18 bases lay in between. CDR1 is MNHEY, CDR2 SMNVEV, per germline (reference sequence). The CDR3 here is CASSLSKSLLGPNTEAFF. Written as DNA, the CDR3 is TGTGCCAGCAGTTTATCCAAATCGCTGCTTGGGCCGAACACTGAAGCTTTCTTT.

The chain joins TRBV4-2 to TRBJ2-2, with D unclear. V shed 1 base and J shed 6 bases, with 12 bases lying between them. This CDR3 has 15 amino acids. Germline V gene lookup returns CDR1 LGHNA and CDR2 YNFKEQ. The CDR3 loop is CASSQVTSSSGELFF. In DNA form, the CDR3 reads TGTGCCAGCAGCCAAGTGACCAGTAGTTCCGGGGAGCTGTTTTTT.

This chain links TRBV18 with TRBJ1-2; D is perhaps TRBD1 (5 bases). Per the germline V gene, CDR1 is KGHSH and CDR2 is LQKENI. The CDR3 covers 13 residues. V was shortened by 3 bases and J by 2 bases, with 7 bases between the two germline ends. CDR3 nucleotides: TGTGCCAGCTCACCGGAGGGGAACTATGGCTACACCTTC. It is translated as CASSPEGNYGYTF.

The chain is built from TRBV19 and TRBJ1-5; D is uncertain. The V and J ends lost 0 bases and 4 bases respectively, with 16 bases between them. This CDR3 has 17 amino acids. Germline loops: CDR1 LNHDA, CDR2 SQIVND (reference sequence). The CDR3 region is CASSIDRRAGGNQPQHF. In DNA, the CDR3 is TGTGCCAGTAGTATAGACAGGCGGGCCGGAGGGAATCAGCCCCAGCATTTT.

The chain recombines TRBV7-8 with TRBJ1-1; possibly TRBD1 for D (6 bases). The germline CDR1 and CDR2 sequences are SGHVS and FQNEAQ. The CDR3 spans 14 residues. Trimming stripped 8 bases from V and 4 bases from J, with 17 bases between. This CDR3 reads CASCLRGRSTEAFF. CDR3 nucleotide sequence: TGTGCCAGCTGCCTCAGGGGACGTAGCACTGAAGCTTTCTTT.

The rearrangement joins TRBV9 to TRBJ2-3; perhaps TRBD2 as D (5 bases). Trimming pared 4 bases from V and 3 bases from J, leaving 12 bases between. This CDR3 is 14 amino acids long. Looked up from germline, CDR1 is SGDLS and CDR2 is YYNGEE. The CDR3 DNA reads as TGTGCCAGCAGCTCCCGGCCGGGGACAGATACGCAGTATTTT. Amino acid sequence: CASSSRPGTDTQYF.